Relative to its sample, the clone carrying this TCR beta chain is medium-sized. These data belong to a study of long-term antiretroviral therapy in people with HIV. Investigators performed immunoSEQ version v3.0 at survey level. Here immunoSEQ multiplex PCR was the method, and the copy in TCRdb shows in-frame clones only, minus some. The repertoire holds approximately 15,000 clones, 76% seen once, with about a quarter in the top ten. Each HIV-infected participant was given treatment in the United States. Cryopreserved PBMC samples of about 0.9-10 million cells were used for DNA extraction. The sample was unsorted PBMCs, taken 3.1 years after starting antiretroviral therapy. The clonotype comes from a man aged 35-49 years with HIV.

The CDR3 here is CASSIDPGEVYGYTF. In DNA form, the CDR3 reads TGTGCCAGTAGTATAGACCCAGGAGAAGTCTATGGCTACACCTTC. The V gene is TRBV19, the J gene TRBJ1-2; no reliable D call. The germline CDR1 and CDR2 sequences are LNHDA and SQIVND (reference sequence). The length of the CDR3 is 15 residues. The germline V and J ends were trimmed by 0 bases and 4 bases, with 12 bases remaining between them.